This TCR beta chain originates from a study of shared clonotypes between healthy human individuals. Study-level information: Ranging from 18 to 49 in age, donors were two women and a few men. Study-wide points: The study found about 5% of naive CD4 clonotypes shared across several donors.

This CDR3 comprises 14 residues. The ends were cut back, 7 bases at V and 2 bases at J, with 13 bases in the middle. The V gene's germline CDR1 is MNHNS and CDR2 SASEGT. Each subset's genomic DNA was split evenly across several immunoSEQ plates. Data came from immunoSEQ multiplex PCR; TCRdb stores just in-frame clones and leaves some out. The sample has millions of clones, roughly 93% seen once. Details on this clone: Its target is not known.

The J gene is TRBJ2-3, the V gene TRBV6-1; a possible D gene is TRBD1 (6 bases). Material: naive CD4+ T cells from PBMCs. The subset here: CD45RA+ positively selected. The TCR sequence derives from a man aged 18 to 29 in good health. Some clones in this sample may be carry-over from other donors' samples. CDR3 residues: CASTGTPITDTQYF. The CDR3 region has the DNA TGTGCCAGCACCGGGACACCTATCACAGATACGCAGTATTTT.